These 31 T cell receptor beta chains originate from one sample sequenced in a study of shared clonotypes between healthy human individuals. Profiling relied on immunoSEQ multiplex PCR, and the TCRdb table lists in-frame clones only, not all of them. Here the sample spans 2.3 million or so clones, over 90% being singletons. The sequenced material came from naive CD4+ T cells from PBMCs. Subset reported: CD45RA+ positively selected. All receptors derive from a man between 18 and 35 years old in good health. Some clones in this sample may be carry-over from other donors' samples.

Points on this clone: This sample includes further DNA sequences coding for the same CDR3. This chain connects TRBV5-1 to TRBJ2-3; 14 bases match TRBD2. Germline CDR1 and CDR2: SGHRS and YFSETQ. The CDR3 covers 16 residues. J was trimmed by 3 bases and V by 4 bases; bases with no gene match: 4. In DNA form, the CDR3 reads TGCGCCAGCAGCGTGGGACTAGCGGGAGTGACAGATACGCAGTATTTT. This sequence encodes CASSVGLAGVTDTQYF.

The chain is built from TRBV6-1 and TRBJ1-4; weak D call: TRBD1 (6 bases). Trimming pared 3 bases from V and 7 bases from J, leaving 9 bases between. CDR1 MNHNS and CDR2 SASEGT come from the germline V gene. The CDR3 has 13 amino acids. The CDR3 here is CASSEMTGEKLFF. In DNA, the CDR3 is TGTGCCAGCAGTGAGATGACAGGTGAAAAACTGTTTTTT.

The V call is TRBV7-2, the J call TRBJ1-4, with D perhaps TRBD1 (5 bases). Germline V lookup: CDR1 SGHTA, CDR2 FQGNSA. The length of the CDR3 is 13 residues. V was shortened by 3 bases and J by 4 bases, with 6 bases between the two germline ends. CDR3 coding DNA: TGTGCCAGCAGCTTTGGGGGTAATGAAAAACTGTTTTTT. Its protein product is CASSFGGNEKLFF.

The CDR3 here is CASRPNLKSEQFF. The DNA for the CDR3 is TGTGCCAGCCGCCCTAATCTCAAGTCGGAGCAGTTCTTC. The V call is TRBV11-1, the J call TRBJ2-1, with D hard to call. The germline V gene encodes CDR1 SGHAT and CDR2 FQDESV (reference sequence). Trimming left V 8 bases short and J 10 bases short, with 18 bases between. This CDR3 is built from 13 residues.

V and J are TRBV7-8 and TRBJ1-2; 8 nucleotides align to TRBD1. The CDR3 contains 13 residues. J was trimmed by 5 bases and V by 3 bases; bases with no gene match: 2. Germline CDR1 reads SGHVS; CDR2 reads FQNEAQ. CDR3: CASSLTGDYGYTF. The CDR3 nucleotides read TGTGCCAGCAGCTTGACAGGGGATTATGGCTACACCTTC.

As DNA, the CDR3 is TGTGCCTGGAGTCGTATCAGGACCTATGGCTACACCTTC. Its translation is CAWSRIRTYGYTF. The chain has TRBV30 and TRBJ1-2; D is unclear. The CDR3 contains 13 residues. Trimming removed 2 bases from V and 4 bases from J, with 11 bases in between. CDR1 is GTSNPN, CDR2 SVGIG, per germline (reference sequence).

The rearrangement joins TRBV27 to TRBJ1-5; perhaps TRBD1 as D (5 bases). The germline V and J ends were trimmed by 1 base and 4 bases, with 14 bases remaining between them. This CDR3 comprises 16 residues. The germline V gene encodes CDR1 MNHEY and CDR2 SMNVEV (reference sequence). The CDR3, as DNA: TGTGCCAGCAGTTTATTATCACTTCAGGGTAATCAGCCCCAGCATTTT. As protein: CASSLLSLQGNQPQHF.

The rearrangement links TRBV28 to TRBJ2-1; TRBD1 or TRBD2 may be the D gene (5 bases each). Germline V CDR1 and CDR2: MDHEN, SYDVKM. Deletions cut 6 bases from V and 9 bases from J, with 12 bases between. The CDR3 is 12 residues long. The CDR3 bases are TGTGCCAGCAGCTGGGGCGGGCCTGAGCAGTTCTTC. Translation gives CASSWGGPEQFF.

The chain has TRBV27 and TRBJ2-2; 7 bases agree with TRBD1. This CDR3 contains 16 residues. With 10 bases clipped from V and 3 bases from J, the junction kept 14 bases outside the gene matches. Germline CDR1 is MNHEY and CDR2 is SMNVEV (reference sequence). The CDR3 loop reads CAIREDRAPYTGELFF. As DNA, the CDR3 is TGTGCCATCAGAGAAGACAGGGCGCCCTACACCGGGGAGCTGTTTTTT.

The chain recombines TRBV9 with TRBJ1-3; a weak D match, TRBD1 (5 bases). The CDR3 runs 16 residues. V lost 3 bases to trimming and J lost 8 bases, with 21 bases between them. CDR1 is SGDLS, CDR2 YYNGEE, per germline. The CDR3 DNA is TGTGCCAGCAGCGCGACTACCGGGGGAAGAAGTGACACCATATATTTT. Protein: CASSATTGGRSDTIYF.

The CDR3 region has the DNA TGTGCCAGCAGTGAAGTGGCAGAGACCTACGAGCAGTACTTC. Its translation: CASSEVAETYEQYF. The chain couples TRBV6-1 to TRBJ2-7; D remains ambiguous. The CDR3 totals 14 residues. Trimming left V 1 base short and J 2 bases short, with 9 bases between. Germline loops: CDR1 MNHNS, CDR2 SASEGT.

The chain links TRBV5-6 to TRBJ2-7; D unclear. This CDR3 contains 14 residues. CDR1 and CDR2 from the germline V gene are SGHDT and YYEEEE. Trimming left V 5 bases short and J 0 bases short, with 12 bases between. The CDR3 loop reads CASRTTRSSYEQYF. CDR3 nucleotides: TGTGCCAGCAGGACGACAAGGAGCTCCTACGAGCAGTACTTC.

This clone was seen once. V usage is TRBV27 and J usage is TRBJ1-1; possible D gene TRBD1, 5 bases. The CDR3 covers 14 residues. The germline gives CDR1 MNHEY, CDR2 SMNVEV (reference sequence). Trimming cost V 8 bases and J 6 bases, with 19 bases left between them. The CDR3 region is CASGPQGLGAEAFF. For the CDR3, the DNA is TGTGCCAGCGGACCTCAGGGACTCGGGGCTGAAGCTTTCTTT.

For the CDR3, the DNA is TGTGCCAGCAGCGTTTCCGGCCCACCGGAGACCCAGTACTTC. It codes for CASSVSGPPETQYF. The V and J genes are TRBV9 and TRBJ2-5; no definite D call. Trimming shortened V by 2 bases and J by 5 bases, and 13 bases separated the two germline ends. Looked up from germline, CDR1 is SGDLS and CDR2 is YYNGEE. CDR3 length equals 14 residues.

The genes are TRBV5-4 and TRBJ1-3, with D unresolved. Germline-derived CDR1 and CDR2 are SGHNT and YYREEE (reference sequence). Between the trimmed V and J ends, which lost 3 bases and 4 bases, there was a span of 11 bases. The CDR3 is made up of 14 amino acids. The CDR3 bases are TGTGCCAGCAGCTCAGCAAGGTCCGGAAACACCATATATTTT. It specifies CASSSARSGNTIYF.

The chain employs TRBV19 and TRBJ2-3; TRBD1 matches at 9 bases. J gave up 5 bases and V 8 bases, and 14 bases lay outside the gene matches. Germline-derived CDR1 and CDR2 are LNHDA and SQIVND (reference sequence). There are 16 residues in the CDR3. For the CDR3, the DNA is TGTGCCAGTTCCGGTGGGAAACAGGGGGCTAGAGATACGCAGTATTTT. This sequence encodes CASSGGKQGARDTQYF.

The chain employs TRBV5-1 and TRBJ2-3, with D unresolved. This CDR3 is built from 14 residues. Trimming pared 3 bases from V and 1 base from J, leaving 9 bases between. Germline V gives CDR1 SGHRS, CDR2 YFSETQ. CDR3 region: CASSSPEGTDTQYF. The CDR3 coding sequence is TGCGCCAGCAGCTCGCCAGAAGGCACAGATACGCAGTATTTT.

The chain links TRBV15 to TRBJ2-6, with D perhaps matching TRBD1 or TRBD2 (5 bases each). CDR1 is LNHNV, CDR2 YYDKDF, per germline (reference sequence). The CDR3 sequence is 14 residues long. V was pared by 5 bases and J by 8 bases, with 13 bases between. CDR3 in DNA: TGTGCCACCAGCGCCACCGGGACGCCCAACGTCCTGACTTTC. It encodes CATSATGTPNVLTF. Full variable domain (remainder filled in from reference TRBV15 and TRBJ2-6): DAMVIQNPRYQVTQFGKPVTLSCSQTLNHNVMYWYQQKSSQAPKLLFHYYDKDFNNEADTPDNFQSRRPNTSFCFLDIRSPGLGDTAMYLCATSATGTPNVLTFGAGSRLTVL.

The CDR3 nucleotides read TGTGCCAGCAGCCGGACTGTCGGACTAGAGGAGACCCAGTACTTC. This encodes CASSRTVGLEETQYF. V gene TRBV11-3 combines with J gene TRBJ2-5; 7 nucleotides match TRBD2. The germline V gene encodes CDR1 SGHNT and CDR2 YENEEA. V was pared by 5 bases and J by 5 bases, with 11 bases of the junction left unmatched. The CDR3 is made up of 15 amino acids.

The chain employs TRBV7-2 and TRBJ1-2; D is uncertain. The CDR3 is made up of 14 amino acids. Trimming took 7 bases from V and 3 from J, leaving 15 bases between them. Germline CDR1 reads SGHTA; CDR2 reads FQGNSA. For the CDR3, the DNA is TGTGCCAGCACCCTAGGCCAGCCTTACTATGGCTACACCTTC. This gives the protein CASTLGQPYYGYTF.

The chain employs TRBV5-1 and TRBJ2-3; D is unclear. The ends were cut back, 2 bases at V and 3 bases at J, with 7 bases in the middle. The CDR3 runs 13 residues. Germline V gene lookup returns CDR1 SGHRS and CDR2 YFSETQ. CDR3 loop: CASSFRPTDTQYF. The CDR3 nucleotides read TGCGCCAGCAGCTTTCGACCGACAGATACGCAGTATTTT.

The genes are TRBV2 and TRBJ2-7, with D possibly called TRBD1 or TRBD2 (6 bases each). The V end lost 4 bases, the J end lost 5 bases, and 21 bases lay between the germline ends. CDR1 and CDR2 from the germline V gene are SNHLY and FYNNEI. CDR3 size: 16 residues. In DNA form, the CDR3 reads TGTGCCAGCAGTGGGGGGGCCATCTCAAAGCCCAACGAGCAGTACTTC. This gives the protein CASSGGAISKPNEQYF.

The rearrangement joins TRBV28 to TRBJ2-7; 7 bases fit TRBD1. J was trimmed by 6 bases and V by 10 bases; bases with no gene match: 18. The CDR3 is 15 residues long. Germline loops: CDR1 MDHEN, CDR2 SYDVKM. CDR3: CATRPSRTGVSEQYF. CDR3 bases: TGTGCCACCCGGCCGTCTCGGACAGGAGTATCCGAGCAGTACTTC.

This clone was found once. This chain links TRBV7-9 with TRBJ2-7, with 12 bases lining up with TRBD2. The CDR3 consists of 15 residues. The germline gives CDR1 SEHNR, CDR2 FQNEAQ (reference sequence). With V trimmed by 5 bases and J by 6 bases, 8 bases remained unmatched. Here the CDR3 DNA reads TGTGCCAGCAGCGACTACCTAGCGGGAGGGCTCGAGCAGTACTTC. It is translated as CASSDYLAGGLEQYF.

The rearrangement uses TRBV7-3 and TRBJ2-1, with D possibly matching TRBD2 (6 bases). Trimming stripped 2 bases from V and 11 bases from J, with 7 bases between. Germline assignment: CDR1 SGHTA and CDR2 FQGTGA. The CDR3 runs 11 residues. This CDR3 reads CASSLAGQQFF. The CDR3 DNA is TGTGCCAGCAGCTTAGCGGGACAGCAGTTCTTC. Drawing the rest from reference TRBV7-3 and TRBJ2-1, the complete variable domain is GAGVSQTPSNKVTEKGKYVELRCDPISGHTALYWYRQSLGQGPEFLIYFQGTGAADDSGLPNDRFFAVRPEGSVSTLKIQRTERGDSAVYLCASSLAGQQFFGPGTRLTVL.

The gene calls are TRBV25-1 and TRBJ1-4; D remains unclear. The CDR3 covers 11 residues. Germline V gene data show CDR1 as MGHDK and CDR2 as SYGVNS. V was cut by 7 bases and J by 7 bases, with 7 bases left in between. The DNA of the CDR3 is TGTGCCAGCACCCTGAGTGAAAAACTGTTTTTT. The encoded protein is CASTLSEKLFF.

As regards this clone: Other DNA sequences of this sample code for an identical CDR3. The V and J genes are TRBV9 and TRBJ2-5; 9 bases agree with TRBD2. Looked up from germline, CDR1 is SGDLS and CDR2 is YYNGEE. V lost 4 bases to trimming and J lost 0 bases; unmatched junction nucleotides: 1. This CDR3 is 14 amino acids long. Here the CDR3 DNA reads TGTGCCAGCAGCCCTAGCGGGAACCAAGAGACCCAGTACTTC. This encodes CASSPSGNQETQYF. Full variable domain (rest looked up from reference TRBV9 and TRBJ2-5): DSGVTQTPKHLITATGQRVTLRCSPRSGDLSVYWYQQSLDQGLQFLIQYYNGEERAKGNILERFSAQQFPDLHSELNLSSLELGDSALYFCASSPSGNQETQYFGPGTRLLVL.

The chain has TRBV10-3 and TRBJ2-5; TRBD2 aligns across 16 bases. The junction had 15 bases not matched to a gene; V was cut back by 4 bases and J by 4 bases. CDR1 ENHRY and CDR2 SYGVKD come from the germline V gene. There are 20 residues in the CDR3. CDR3 coding DNA: TGTGCCATCAGTGCTCTACCGGGACTAGCGGGAGGGGAGAGCCTAGAGACCCAGTACTTC. Residues: CAISALPGLAGGESLETQYF.

This sequence joins TRBV5-4 and TRBJ2-3, with D tentatively TRBD1 or TRBD2 (6 bases each). In germline, CDR1 is SGHNT, CDR2 YYREEE (reference sequence). V gave up 10 bases and J gave up 6 bases, with 12 bases separating them. The CDR3 is made up of 11 amino acids. In DNA, the CDR3 is TGTGCCGGGGAAGGGGGGGATACGCAGTATTTT. Translation: CAGEGGDTQYF.

The genes are TRBV7-2 and TRBJ2-3, with D perhaps assigned TRBD1 or TRBD2 (5 bases each). Germline CDR1 reads SGHTA; CDR2 reads FQGNSA. The CDR3 loop spans 15 amino acids. V dropped 1 base and J dropped 4 bases, with 12 bases sitting between them. As DNA, the CDR3 is TGTGCCAGCAGCTTAGTTTGGGGGAGCGCAGATACGCAGTATTTT. Translation: CASSLVWGSADTQYF.

This chain uses TRBV5-6 with TRBJ2-5; 7 nucleotides match TRBD1. V shed 4 bases, J shed 0 bases, and the junction held 12 bases outside the gene matches. The CDR3 totals 17 residues. CDR1 is SGHDT, CDR2 YYEEEE, per germline. CDR3 coding DNA: TGTGCCAGCAGCAGCGGTGGCCGAGGGGGCGACCAAGAGACCCAGTACTTC. Its translation is CASSSGGRGGDQETQYF.